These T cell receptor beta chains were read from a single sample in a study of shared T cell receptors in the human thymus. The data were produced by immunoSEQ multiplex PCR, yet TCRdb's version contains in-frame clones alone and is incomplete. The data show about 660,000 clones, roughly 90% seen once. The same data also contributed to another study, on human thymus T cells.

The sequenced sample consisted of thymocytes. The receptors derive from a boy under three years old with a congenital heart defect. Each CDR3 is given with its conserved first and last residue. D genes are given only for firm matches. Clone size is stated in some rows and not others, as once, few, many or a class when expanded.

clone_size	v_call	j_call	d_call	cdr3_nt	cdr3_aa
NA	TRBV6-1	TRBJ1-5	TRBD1	TGTGCCAGCAGCCGGGACAGCAATTTTCTGCGGCCCCAGCATTTT	CASSRDSNFLRPQHF
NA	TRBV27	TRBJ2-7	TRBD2	TGTGCCAGCAGTGCCCACAGGGGGGTAGCGGGAGGGAAGGGGTACTTC	CASSAHRGVAGGKGYF
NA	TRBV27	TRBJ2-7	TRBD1	TGTGCCAGCAGTTTGAGTAGGGACAGGTCGACCCGGCACGAGCAGTACTTC	CASSLSRDRSTRHEQYF
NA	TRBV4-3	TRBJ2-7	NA	TGCGCCAGCAGCCAAGACCGGGACAATCTCGGGCAGTACTTC	CASSQDRDNLGQYF
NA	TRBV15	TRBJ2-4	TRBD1	TGTGCCACCAGCAGAGCGGACAGGCTAGCCAAAAACATTCAGTACTTC	CATSRADRLAKNIQYF
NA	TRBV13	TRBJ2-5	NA	TGTGCCAGCAGCCCCAGGACCCCGGGATCGGAGACCCAGTACTTC	CASSPRTPGSETQYF
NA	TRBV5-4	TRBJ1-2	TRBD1	TGTGCCAGCAGCTTGCAGGGGGTGGGGGGCGGTTTGAACTATGGCTACACCTTC	CASSLQGVGGGLNYGYTF
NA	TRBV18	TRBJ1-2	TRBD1	TGTGCCAGCTCACCGGACAGGGCCGGCTACACCTTC	CASSPDRAGYTF
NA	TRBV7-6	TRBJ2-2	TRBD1	TGTGCCAGCAGCTTAGATTGGACAGGGGGTATAGGGTTGAACACCGGGGAGCTGTTTTTT	CASSLDWTGGIGLNTGELFF
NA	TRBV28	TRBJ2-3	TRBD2	TGTGCCAGCAGTCAACCTCGGACTAGCGGGAGGGAGGGGCTTAGCACAGATACGCAGTATTTT	CASSQPRTSGREGLSTDTQYF
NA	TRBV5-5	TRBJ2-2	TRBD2	TGTGCCAGCAGCCTTTCTAGCGGGAGGGCCCCCGGGGAGCTGTTTTTT	CASSLSSGRAPGELFF
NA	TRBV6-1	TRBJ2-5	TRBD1	TGTGCCAGCAGACTCGGACAGGGGGAGACCCAGTACTTC	CASRLGQGETQYF
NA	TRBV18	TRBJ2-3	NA	TGTGCCAGCTCACCACCGCGGGTCACAGATACGCAGTATTTT	CASSPPRVTDTQYF
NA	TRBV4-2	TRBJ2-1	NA	TGTGCCAGCAGCCAAGAGGCTAGGTCCTACAATGAGCAGTTCTTC	CASSQEARSYNEQFF
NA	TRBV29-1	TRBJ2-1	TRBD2	TGCAGCGTGCCCGGGACTAGCGGTAATGAGCAGTTCTTC	CSVPGTSGNEQFF
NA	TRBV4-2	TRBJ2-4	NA	TGTGCCAGCAGCCAAGATGAGAGAGTAGCCAAAAACATTCAGTACTTC	CASSQDERVAKNIQYF
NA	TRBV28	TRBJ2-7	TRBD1	TGTGCCAGCAGTTTTTACGACAGGGCAACCTACGAGCAGTACTTC	CASSFYDRATYEQYF
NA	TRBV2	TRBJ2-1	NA	TGTGCCAGCAGAACCGGGAGCTCCTACAATGAGCAGTTCTTC	CASRTGSSYNEQFF
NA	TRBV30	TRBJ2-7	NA	TGTGCCTGGAGCGTAACGGGTGCCTACGAGCAGTACTTC	CAWSVTGAYEQYF
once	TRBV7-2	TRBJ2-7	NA	TGTGCCAGCAGCCTCTCGTGGACTAAGGACGAGCAGTACTTC	CASSLSWTKDEQYF
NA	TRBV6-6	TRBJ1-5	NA	TGTGCCAGCAGCCTCAGACATTATCAGCCCCAGCATTTT	CASSLRHYQPQHF
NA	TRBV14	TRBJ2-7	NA	TGTGCCAGCAGCCTCCCAGGACACTCCTACGAGCAGTACTTC	CASSLPGHSYEQYF
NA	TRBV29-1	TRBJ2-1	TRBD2	TGCAGCGTTGTTGAGACTAGCGGGGTCTACAATGAGCAGTTCTTC	CSVVETSGVYNEQFF
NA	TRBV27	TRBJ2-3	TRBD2	TGTGCCAGCAGTTTAAGCGACGGACTAGCGGGAGCGCCTAGCACAGATACGCAGTATTTT	CASSLSDGLAGAPSTDTQYF
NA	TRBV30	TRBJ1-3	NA	TGTGCCTGGACAGGGCCTGGAAACACCATATATTTT	CAWTGPGNTIYF
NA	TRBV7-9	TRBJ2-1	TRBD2	TGTGCCAGCAGCTTGGGGCGGCCTAGCGGGAGCTTCTCCTACAATGAGCAGTTCTTC	CASSLGRPSGSFSYNEQFF
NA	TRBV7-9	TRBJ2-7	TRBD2	TGTGCCAGCAGCCCTCTGTCTAGCGGGAGAGTCTACGAGCAGTACTTC	CASSPLSSGRVYEQYF
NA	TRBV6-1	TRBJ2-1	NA	TGTGCCAGCAGTGAAGCGCTGGCCGAGGATGAGCAGTTCTTC	CASSEALAEDEQFF
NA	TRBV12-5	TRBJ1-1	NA	TGTGCTAGTGGTTTGGTACCCGATTCAGATTTGAACACTGAAGCTTTCTTT	CASGLVPDSDLNTEAFF
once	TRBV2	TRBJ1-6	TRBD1	TGTGCCAGCAGTGGGGGACAGAGCTCCTATAATTCACCCCTCCACTTT	CASSGGQSSYNSPLHF
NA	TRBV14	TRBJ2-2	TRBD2	TGTGCCAGCAGCCAAGATGAGGGACTAGCGACAAACACCGGGGAGCTGTTTTTT	CASSQDEGLATNTGELFF
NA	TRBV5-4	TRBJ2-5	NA	TGTGCCAGCAGCTCCGGGACACTTCAAGAGACCCAGTACTTC	CASSSGTLQETQYF
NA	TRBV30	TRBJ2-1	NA	TGTGCCTGGAGTACCGCGGCGGCTAGGATCGAGAGGGACAATGAGCAGTTCTTC	CAWSTAAARIERDNEQFF
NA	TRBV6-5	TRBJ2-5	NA	TGTGCCAGCAGTCACCGACAGGTCCAAGAGACCCAGTACTTC	CASSHRQVQETQYF
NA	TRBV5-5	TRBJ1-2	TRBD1	TGTGCCAGCAGCTTGACAGGGGCCGGCTATGGCTACACCTTC	CASSLTGAGYGYTF
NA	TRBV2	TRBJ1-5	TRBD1	TGTGCCAGCAGTGCAGACAGGGGAAATAGCAATCAGCCCCAGCATTTT	CASSADRGNSNQPQHF
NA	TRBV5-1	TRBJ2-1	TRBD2	TGCGCCAGCAGCTTAGGGGTAGCGGGAAATCCACCCAATGAGCAGTTCTTC	CASSLGVAGNPPNEQFF
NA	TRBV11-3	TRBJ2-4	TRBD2	TGTGCCAGCAGCCCCGGAAGTAGCGGGAGGGTAGCCAAAAACATTCAGTACTTC	CASSPGSSGRVAKNIQYF
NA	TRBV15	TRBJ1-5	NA	TGTGCCACCAGCAGAGATTACGGTGGCAATCAGCCCCAGCATTTT	CATSRDYGGNQPQHF